Presented here are 25 T cell receptor beta chains from one specimen sequenced in a study of T cell repertoires in cytomegalovirus infection. One entry per CDR3 protein results from TCRdb running MiXCR on the reads. This sample has approximately 180,000 distinct CDR3 sequences, with about a sixth found just once. The sequenced sample consisted of CD8+ T cells from PBMCs. Receptors were obtained from a human donor in good health (CMV status not recorded). Some clones in this sample may be carry-over from other donors' samples.

This clonotype was counted only a few times. The chain uses TRBV7-2 and TRBJ2-7; the D gene is possibly TRBD2 (5 bases). The CDR3 contains 14 residues. From germline, CDR1 is SGHTA and CDR2 FQGNSA. V lost 3 bases, J lost 4 bases, and 13 bases lay in between. CDR3 protein: CASSFYEWEYEQYF. The CDR3 DNA sequence: TGTGCCAGCAGCTTTTATGAGTGGGAGTACGAGCAGTACTTC.

This rearrangement joins TRBV29-1 to TRBJ2-2, with D hard to call. Germline CDR1 is SQVTM and CDR2 is ANQGSEA. V gave up 4 bases and J gave up 0 bases, with 6 bases separating them. The length of the CDR3 is 13 residues. DNA for the CDR3: TGCAGCGTTGTACGAGCGAACACCGGGGAGCTGTTTTTT. Protein: CSVVRANTGELFF.

This clonotype was counted only a few times. The chain joins TRBV12-5 to TRBJ2-7, with D unresolved. V was cut by 7 bases and J by 3 bases, with 19 bases left in between. In germline, CDR1 is LGHNT, CDR2 FRNRAP. The CDR3 loop spans 15 amino acids. Here the CDR3 DNA reads TGTGCTAGTGTCCCCAGTCTCGGTCCTCGCTACGAGCAGTACTTC. This encodes CASVPSLGPRYEQYF.

V and J are TRBV28 and TRBJ2-5, with D maybe TRBD2 (6 bases). The length of the CDR3 is 14 residues. Trimming cost V 5 bases and J 5 bases, with 15 bases left between them. Germline V gene lookup returns CDR1 MDHEN and CDR2 SYDVKM. DNA for the CDR3: TGTGCCAGCAGTGTGGGGAGGTTCACGGAGACCCAGTACTTC. This codes for CASSVGRFTETQYF.

The V call is TRBV4-1, the J call TRBJ2-1, with 10 positions matching TRBD2. CDR3 length: 16 residues. Germline-derived CDR1 and CDR2 are MGHRA and YSYEKL. J lost 8 bases, V lost 1 base, and 8 bases had no gene match. The CDR3 bases are TGCGCCAGCAGCCAAGGCCTGAGCGGGGGGGCGCATGAGCAGTTCTTC. This sequence encodes CASSQGLSGGAHEQFF.

In this sample, this clonotype turned up a few times. The chain has TRBV12-3 or TRBV12-4 and TRBJ2-1; 11 bases are a match to TRBD2. Germline trimming cut 6 bases from V and 8 bases from J; bases unmatched to any gene: 9. The CDR3 is 15 amino acids. This CDR3 reads CASRLSGGASDEQFF. DNA for the CDR3: TGTGCCAGCAGGCTTAGCGGGGGGGCCTCCGATGAGCAGTTCTTC.

The sample holds a few counts of this clonotype. The gene calls are TRBV12-3 or TRBV12-4 and TRBJ1-2; D perhaps matches TRBD1 (5 bases). CDR3 length equals 12 residues. V was clipped by 7 bases and J by 8 bases, with 14 bases between them. The CDR3 is CASTFGGGGYTF. The CDR3 region has the DNA TGTGCCAGCACCTTTGGGGGTGGCGGCTACACCTTC.

The CDR3 sequence: CASSLYGSRGGYEQYF. The CDR3 nucleotides are TGTGCCAGCAGCTTATACGGGTCGCGGGGGGGATACGAGCAGTACTTC. This chain links TRBV7-8 with TRBJ2-7; TRBD2 agrees at 9 bases. J lost 4 bases, V lost 2 bases, and 9 bases had no gene match. CDR1 SGHVS and CDR2 FQNEAQ come from the germline V gene. CDR3 length: 16 residues. The complete variable domain, with remaining parts taken from reference TRBV7-8 and TRBJ2-7, reads GAGVSQSPRYKVAKRGQDVALRCDPISGHVSLFWYQQALGQGPEFLTYFQNEAQLDKSGLPSDRFFAERPEGSVSTLKIQRTQQEDSAVYLCASSLYGSRGGYEQYFGPGTRLTVT.

The rearrangement joins TRBV2 to TRBJ2-3, with a tentative D call TRBD1 (6 bases). The CDR3 runs 16 residues. V dropped 6 bases and J dropped 5 bases, with 21 bases sitting between them. CDR1 and CDR2 (germline): SNHLY, FYNNEI. The CDR3 loop reads CASSFTTGGDVDTQYF. The CDR3 DNA reads as TGTGCCAGCAGCTTCACGACAGGTGGTGATGTAGATACGCAGTATTTT.

This clonotype has only a few counts. V usage is TRBV7-9 and J usage is TRBJ2-1; 12 bases fit TRBD2. The CDR3 consists of 16 residues. V lost 5 bases, J lost 7 bases, and 9 bases stayed unmatched. From germline, CDR1 is SEHNR and CDR2 FQNEAQ (reference sequence). The CDR3 reads CASSHEMTSGGNEQFF. The CDR3 DNA follows: TGTGCCAGCAGCCACGAAATGACTAGCGGGGGAAATGAGCAGTTCTTC.

There are a few counts of this clonotype. The V and J genes are TRBV5-6 and TRBJ2-3; no clear D gene. Germline V gives CDR1 SGHDT, CDR2 YYEEEE. This CDR3 spans 15 amino acids. With 1 base removed from V and 6 bases from J, the gap between germline ends came to 15 bases. CDR3 nucleotides: TGTGCCAGCAGCTTGAGAGGCCAGCGTGGGGATACGCAGTATTTT. Translation gives CASSLRGQRGDTQYF. The entire variable domain, with the rest obtained from reference TRBV5-6 and TRBJ2-3, is as follows: DAGVTQSPTHLIKTRGQQVTLRCSPKSGHDTVSWYQQALGQGPQFIFQYYEEEERQRGNFPDRFSGHQFPNYSSELNVNALLLGDSALYLCASSLRGQRGDTQYFGPGTRLTVL.

V gene TRBV7-6 combines with J gene TRBJ1-2; 10 bases agree with TRBD1. In germline, CDR1 is SGHVS, CDR2 FNYEAQ. The CDR3 runs 16 residues. V shed 1 base and J 3 bases; nucleotides not matched to a gene: 5. The CDR3 reads CASSLGRDRGDYGYTF. The CDR3 coding sequence is TGTGCCAGCAGCTTAGGACGGGACAGGGGAGACTATGGCTACACCTTC.

This clonotype showed up just a few times. The chain couples TRBV7-9 to TRBJ2-7, with a possible D match to TRBD1 (6 bases). Germline assignment: CDR1 SEHNR and CDR2 FQNEAQ (reference sequence). The V end was cut by 3 bases, the J end by 3 bases, with 18 bases between. The length of the CDR3 is 16 residues. CDR3: CASSFVDRTQDYEQYF. DNA of the CDR3: TGTGCCAGCAGCTTCGTCGACAGGACCCAGGACTACGAGCAGTACTTC.

This clonotype was counted a few times. The V gene is TRBV5-5, the J gene TRBJ2-4; D unresolved. CDR1 and CDR2 (germline): SGHKS, YYEKEE (reference sequence). The CDR3 spans 15 residues. V lost 2 bases and J 8 bases, leaving 17 bases between the germline ends. The DNA of the CDR3 is TGTGCCAGCAGCTTTGACATCCCTTATGTTGACATTCAGTACTTC. Protein sequence: CASSFDIPYVDIQYF.

This clonotype appeared a few times. The chain joins TRBV7-9 to TRBJ2-1; D call uncertain. The V and J ends lost 1 base and 0 bases respectively, with 7 bases between them. This CDR3 comprises 15 residues. Germline CDR1 and CDR2: SEHNR and FQNEAQ (reference sequence). Here the CDR3 DNA reads TGTGCCAGCAGCTTAGGAGTAGGCTCCTACAATGAGCAGTTCTTC. It yields the protein CASSLGVGSYNEQFF.

J is TRBJ1-1 and V is TRBV7-9; D possibly corresponds to TRBD1 (5 bases). Germline V lookup: CDR1 SEHNR, CDR2 FQNEAQ (reference sequence). V was shortened by 0 bases and J by 5 bases, with 13 bases between the two germline ends. This CDR3 is built from 15 residues. In DNA, the CDR3 is TGTGCCAGCAGCTTAGCGGAGGAGGGGTTGACTGAAGCTTTCTTT. This encodes CASSLAEEGLTEAFF.

This clonotype was detected only a few times. The chain has TRBV12-3 or TRBV12-4 and TRBJ2-3; D is unresolved. The CDR3 spans 11 residues. V gave up 6 bases and J gave up 3 bases, with 4 bases separating them. This chain's CDR3 is CASSITDTQYF. The CDR3 bases are TGTGCCAGCAGCATAACAGATACGCAGTATTTT.

There are a few counts of this clonotype. CDR3 in amino acids: CASSLKRGAPQETQYF. The CDR3 nucleotides read TGTGCCAGCAGCTTAAAGCGGGGGGCCCCCCAAGAGACCCAGTACTTC. The V and J genes are TRBV7-9 and TRBJ2-5, with 9 bases aligning to TRBD2. V lost 2 bases, J lost 1 base, and 5 bases stayed unmatched. The CDR3 has 16 residues. Germline CDR1 and CDR2: SEHNR and FQNEAQ (reference sequence). Full variable domain (remainder filled in from reference TRBV7-9 and TRBJ2-5): DTGVSQNPRHKITKRGQNVTFRCDPISEHNRLYWYRQTLGQGPEFLTYFQNEAQLEKSRLLSDRFSAERPKGSFSTLEIQRTEQGDSAMYLCASSLKRGAPQETQYFGPGTRLLVL.

In its sample, this clonotype was seen a few times. The rearrangement joins TRBV7-6 to TRBJ1-2; TRBD1 might be the D (6 bases). The V gene's germline CDR1 is SGHVS and CDR2 FNYEAQ. Trimming removed 1 base from V and 8 bases from J, with 14 bases in between. The CDR3 is 14 amino acids. The CDR3 protein is CASSLDLQGGGYTF. DNA for the CDR3: TGTGCCAGCAGCTTAGACCTACAGGGAGGAGGCTACACCTTC.

Only a few counts were recorded for this clonotype. CDR3 protein: CSVDDSYEQYF. DNA for the CDR3: TGCAGCGTTGATGACTCTTACGAGCAGTACTTC. The rearrangement uses TRBV29-1 and TRBJ2-7; D is uncertain. In germline, CDR1 is SQVTM, CDR2 ANQGSEA. Trimming removed 3 bases at V and 4 bases at J, with 7 bases between. This CDR3 has 11 amino acids.

V and J are TRBV14 and TRBJ2-1; D remains unclear. In germline, CDR1 is SGHDN, CDR2 FVKESK. The CDR3 consists of 12 residues. Trimming removed 4 bases at V and 10 bases at J, with 11 bases between. CDR3 amino acids: CASSPLLPEQFF. CDR3 nucleotide sequence: TGTGCCAGCAGCCCTTTATTACCGGAGCAGTTCTTC. The variable domain in full, completed from reference TRBV14 and TRBJ2-1, reads EAGVTQFPSHSVIEKGQTVTLRCDPISGHDNLYWYRRVMGKEIKFLLHFVKESKQDESGMPNNRFLAERTGGTYSTLKVQPAELEDSGVYFCASSPLLPEQFFGPGTRLTVL.

This clonotype was picked up a small number of times. The chain uses TRBV20-1 and TRBJ1-6, with TRBD1 matching 10 bases. This CDR3 is built from 14 residues. CDR1 DFQATT and CDR2 SNEGSKA come from the germline V gene (reference sequence). Germline trimming cut 5 bases from V and 5 bases from J; bases unmatched to any gene: 3. The CDR3 coding sequence is TGCAGTGCTGTAGGGACAGGGGATAATTCACCCCTCCACTTT. It specifies CSAVGTGDNSPLHF.

The chain recombines TRBV12-5 with TRBJ2-1; perhaps TRBD1 as D (6 bases). Trimming removed 9 bases at V and 12 bases at J, with 15 bases between. The CDR3 is made up of 11 amino acids. Germline CDR1 is LGHNT and CDR2 is FRNRAP. This CDR3 is CASPGLDRQFF. DNA of the CDR3: TGTGCTAGCCCCGGTTTGGACAGGCAGTTCTTC.

This clonotype was found a few times. This chain joins TRBV11-2 and TRBJ2-3; no reliable D call. CDR1 and CDR2 (germline): SGHAT, FQNNGV. The ends were cut back, 5 bases at V and 2 bases at J, with 14 bases in the middle. This CDR3 has 15 amino acids. CDR3 residues: CASSLRPSLTDTQYF. The CDR3 region has the DNA TGTGCCAGCAGCCTTCGGCCCTCTCTCACAGATACGCAGTATTTT.

In its sample, this clonotype was seen a few times. The chain recombines TRBV29-1 with TRBJ1-3; no definite D call. CDR1 and CDR2 from the germline V gene are SQVTM and ANQGSEA. The CDR3 totals 14 residues. Trimming cost V 2 bases and J 0 bases, with 8 bases left between them. Here the CDR3 DNA reads TGCAGCGTTGAAAAACCCGGCTCTGGAAACACCATATATTTT. Translation: CSVEKPGSGNTIYF.